The 6 T cell receptor beta chains presented below share a single source sample, sequenced in a study of cytomegalovirus exposure and HLA in healthy donors. Some clones are missing from TCRdb's copy, which holds only in-frame ones; the method was immunoSEQ multiplex PCR. This table holds tens of thousands of clones, 94% found once. Material: PBMCs. Receptors originate from a woman between 18 and 29 years old in good health and CMV-seronegative.

V and J are TRBV6-5 and TRBJ1-1; no reliable D call. The CDR3 has 13 residues. Germline V gives CDR1 MNHEY, CDR2 SVGAGI. The V and J ends lost 6 bases and 1 base respectively, with 9 bases between them. The CDR3: CASRSVRNTEAFF. The CDR3 nucleotides read TGTGCCAGCAGGAGCGTACGGAACACTGAAGCTTTCTTT.

This chain uses TRBV28 with TRBJ2-7; a possible D gene is TRBD1 (6 bases). The CDR3 is 12 amino acids. Germline V lookup: CDR1 MDHEN, CDR2 SYDVKM. V was cut by 6 bases and J by 3 bases, with 9 bases left in between. CDR3: CASSLQGYEQYF. The DNA of the CDR3 is TGTGCCAGCAGCCTACAGGGCTACGAGCAGTACTTC.

The V and J genes are TRBV29-1 and TRBJ1-4, with no clear D. Per germline, CDR1 SQVTM and CDR2 ANQGSEA. The CDR3 is 11 residues long. V lost 4 bases and J 5 bases, leaving 5 bases between the germline ends. For the CDR3, the DNA is TGCAGCGTTGTGCGGAATGAAAAACTGTTTTTT. This encodes CSVVRNEKLFF.

This sequence joins TRBV18 and TRBJ1-5; D is unresolved. V lost 5 bases and J 0 bases, leaving 8 bases between the germline ends. Germline CDR1 KGHSH, CDR2 LQKENI. The CDR3 spans 14 residues. CDR3 DNA: TGTGCCAGCTCAGTAACAGCTAGCAATCAGCCCCAGCATTTT. The encoded protein is CASSVTASNQPQHF. Together with reference TRBV18 and TRBJ1-5, the CDR3 gives the full variable domain: NAGVMQNPRHLVRRRGQEARLRCSPMKGHSHVYWYRQLPEEGLKFMVYLQKENIIDESGMPKERFSAEFPKEGPSILRIQQVVRGDSAAYFCASSVTASNQPQHFGDGTRLSIL.

This chain connects TRBV7-6 to TRBJ1-4; D possibly corresponds to TRBD1 (6 bases). V lost 1 base and J 3 bases, leaving 9 bases between the germline ends. Germline V gene data show CDR1 as SGHVS and CDR2 as FNYEAQ. The CDR3 has 15 amino acids. The CDR3 loop reads CASSLDPGANEKLFF. The CDR3 DNA follows: TGTGCCAGCAGCTTAGATCCAGGGGCTAATGAAAAACTGTTTTTT.

The chain recombines TRBV4-1 with TRBJ2-6, with D perhaps matching TRBD1 (6 bases). The CDR3 totals 19 residues. Per germline, CDR1 MGHRA and CDR2 YSYEKL. V was pared by 4 bases and J by 1 base, with 20 bases between. The CDR3 DNA follows: TGCGCCAGCAGCCTCCTCCCAGGGGTTCTGAGTTCTGGGGCCAACGTCCTGACTTTC. It specifies CASSLLPGVLSSGANVLTF.